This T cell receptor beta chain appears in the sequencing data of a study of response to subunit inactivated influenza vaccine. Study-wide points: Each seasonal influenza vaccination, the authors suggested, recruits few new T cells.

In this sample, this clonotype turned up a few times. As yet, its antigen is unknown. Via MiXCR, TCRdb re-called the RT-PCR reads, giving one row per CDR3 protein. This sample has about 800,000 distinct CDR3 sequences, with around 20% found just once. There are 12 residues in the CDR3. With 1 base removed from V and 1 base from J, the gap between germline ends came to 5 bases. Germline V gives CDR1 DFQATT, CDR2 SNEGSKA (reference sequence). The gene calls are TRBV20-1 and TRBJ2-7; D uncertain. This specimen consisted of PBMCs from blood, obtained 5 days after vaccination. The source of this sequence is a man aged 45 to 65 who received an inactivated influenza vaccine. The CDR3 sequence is CSARGFSYEQYF. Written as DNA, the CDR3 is TGCAGTGCTAGAGGATTTTCCTACGAGCAGTACTTC.